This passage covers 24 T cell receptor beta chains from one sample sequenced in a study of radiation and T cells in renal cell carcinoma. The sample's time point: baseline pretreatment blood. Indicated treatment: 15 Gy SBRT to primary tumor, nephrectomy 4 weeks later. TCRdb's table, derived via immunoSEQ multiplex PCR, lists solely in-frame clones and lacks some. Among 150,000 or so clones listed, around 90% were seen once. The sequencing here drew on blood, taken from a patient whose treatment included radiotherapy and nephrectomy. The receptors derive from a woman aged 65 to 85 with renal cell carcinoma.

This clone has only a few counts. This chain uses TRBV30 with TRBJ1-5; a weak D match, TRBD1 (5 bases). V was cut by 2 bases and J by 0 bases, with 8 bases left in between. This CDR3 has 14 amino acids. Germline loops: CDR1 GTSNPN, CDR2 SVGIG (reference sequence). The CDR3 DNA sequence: TGTGCCTGGAGTTGGGGGAGTAGCAATCAGCCCCAGCATTTT. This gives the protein CAWSWGSSNQPQHF.

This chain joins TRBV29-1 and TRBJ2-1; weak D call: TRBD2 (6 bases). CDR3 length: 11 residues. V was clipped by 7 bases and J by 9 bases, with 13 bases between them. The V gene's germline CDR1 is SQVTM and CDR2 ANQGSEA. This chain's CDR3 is CSAPRGGEQFF. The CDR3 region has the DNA TGCAGCGCCCCCCGGGGAGGTGAGCAGTTCTTC.

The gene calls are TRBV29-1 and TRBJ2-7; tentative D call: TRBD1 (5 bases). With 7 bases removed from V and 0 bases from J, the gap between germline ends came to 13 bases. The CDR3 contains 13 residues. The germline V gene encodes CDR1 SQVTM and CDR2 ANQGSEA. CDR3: CSAGDSLSYEQYF. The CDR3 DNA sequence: TGCAGCGCTGGCGACAGTCTCTCCTACGAGCAGTACTTC.

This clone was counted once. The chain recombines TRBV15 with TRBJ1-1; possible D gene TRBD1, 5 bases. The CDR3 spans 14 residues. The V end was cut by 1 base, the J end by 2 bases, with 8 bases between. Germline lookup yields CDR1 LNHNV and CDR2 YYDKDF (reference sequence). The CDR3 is CATSRGGVNTEAFF. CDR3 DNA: TGTGCCACCAGCAGAGGAGGGGTCAACACTGAAGCTTTCTTT.

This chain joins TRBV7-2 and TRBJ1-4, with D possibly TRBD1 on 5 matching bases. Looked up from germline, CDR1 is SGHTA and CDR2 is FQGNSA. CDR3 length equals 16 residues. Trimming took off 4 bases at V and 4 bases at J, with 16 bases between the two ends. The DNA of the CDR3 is TGTGCCAGCAGCTCAGATAGGTACAGGAGTAATGAAAAACTGTTTTTT. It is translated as CASSSDRYRSNEKLFF. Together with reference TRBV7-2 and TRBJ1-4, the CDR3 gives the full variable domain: GAGVSQSPSNKVTEKGKDVELRCDPISGHTALYWYRQSLGQGLEFLIYFQGNSAPDKSGLPSDRFSAERTGGSVSTLTIQRTQQEDSAVYLCASSSDRYRSNEKLFFGSGTQLSVL.

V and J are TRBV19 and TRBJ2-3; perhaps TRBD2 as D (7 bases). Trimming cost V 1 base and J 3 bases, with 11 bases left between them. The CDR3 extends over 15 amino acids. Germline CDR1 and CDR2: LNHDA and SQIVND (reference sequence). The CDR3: CASSIGEGGTDTQYF. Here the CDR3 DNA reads TGTGCCAGTAGTATAGGCGAGGGGGGGACAGATACGCAGTATTTT.

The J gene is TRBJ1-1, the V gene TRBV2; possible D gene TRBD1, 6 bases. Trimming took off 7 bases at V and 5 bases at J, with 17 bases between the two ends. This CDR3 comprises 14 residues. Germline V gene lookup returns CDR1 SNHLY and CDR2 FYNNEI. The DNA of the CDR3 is TGTGCCAGCACCTTGGAACAGGGCGGGACTGAAGCTTTCTTT. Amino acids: CASTLEQGGTEAFF. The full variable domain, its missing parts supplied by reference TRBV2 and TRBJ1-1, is EPEVTQTPSHQVTQMGQEVILRCVPISNHLYFYWYRQILGQKVEFLVSFYNNEISEKSEIFDDQFSVERPDGSNFTLKIRSTKLEDSAMYFCASTLEQGGTEAFFGQGTRLTVV.

The CDR3 DNA reads TGTGCCAGCACCTACTCGTTCACTCCAATAGAGACCCAGTACTTC. Its translation is CASTYSFTPIETQYF. The chain joins TRBV11-2 to TRBJ2-5; no clear D. Germline CDR1 is SGHAT and CDR2 is FQNNGV. Trimming pared 7 bases from V and 4 bases from J, leaving 19 bases between. The CDR3 has 15 residues.

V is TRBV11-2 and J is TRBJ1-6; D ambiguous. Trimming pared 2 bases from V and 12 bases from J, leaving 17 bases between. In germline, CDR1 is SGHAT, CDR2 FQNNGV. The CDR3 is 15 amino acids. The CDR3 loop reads CASSLMRSGSEPLHF. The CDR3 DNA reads TGTGCCAGCAGCTTAATGAGATCCGGGTCGGAACCCCTCCACTTT.

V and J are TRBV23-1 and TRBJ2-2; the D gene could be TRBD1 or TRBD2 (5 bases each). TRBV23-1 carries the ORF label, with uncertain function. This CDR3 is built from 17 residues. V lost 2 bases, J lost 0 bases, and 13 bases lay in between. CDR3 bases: TGCGCCAGCAGTCAACCGGACATACTAGCGAACACCGGGGAGCTGTTTTTT. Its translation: CASSQPDILANTGELFF.

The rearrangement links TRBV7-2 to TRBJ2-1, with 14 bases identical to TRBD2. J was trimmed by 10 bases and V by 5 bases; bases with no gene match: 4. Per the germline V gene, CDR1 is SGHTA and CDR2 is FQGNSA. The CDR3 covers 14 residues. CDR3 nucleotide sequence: TGTGCCAGCAGCGAAAGGACTAGCGGGGGGGAGCAGTTCTTC. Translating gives CASSERTSGGEQFF.

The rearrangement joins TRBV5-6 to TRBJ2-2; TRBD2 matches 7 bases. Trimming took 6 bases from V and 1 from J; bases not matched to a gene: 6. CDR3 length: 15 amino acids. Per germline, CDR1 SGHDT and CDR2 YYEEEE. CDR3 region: CASTTSVLNTGELFF. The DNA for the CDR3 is TGTGCCAGCACTACTAGCGTTCTGAACACCGGGGAGCTGTTTTTT.

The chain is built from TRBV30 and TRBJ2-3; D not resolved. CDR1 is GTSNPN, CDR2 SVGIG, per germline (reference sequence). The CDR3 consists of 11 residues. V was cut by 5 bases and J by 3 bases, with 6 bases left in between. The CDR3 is CAWGRTDTQYF. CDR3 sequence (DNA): TGTGCCTGGGGCCGGACAGATACGCAGTATTTT.

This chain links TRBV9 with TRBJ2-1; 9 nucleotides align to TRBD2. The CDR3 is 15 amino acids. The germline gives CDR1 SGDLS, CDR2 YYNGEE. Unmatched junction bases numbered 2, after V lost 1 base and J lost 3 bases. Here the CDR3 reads CASSVIAGDYNEQFF. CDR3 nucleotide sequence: TGTGCCAGCAGCGTAATAGCGGGGGACTACAATGAGCAGTTCTTC. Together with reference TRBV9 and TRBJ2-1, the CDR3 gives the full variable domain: DSGVTQTPKHLITATGQRVTLRCSPRSGDLSVYWYQQSLDQGLQFLIQYYNGEERAKGNILERFSAQQFPDLHSELNLSSLELGDSALYFCASSVIAGDYNEQFFGPGTRLTVL.

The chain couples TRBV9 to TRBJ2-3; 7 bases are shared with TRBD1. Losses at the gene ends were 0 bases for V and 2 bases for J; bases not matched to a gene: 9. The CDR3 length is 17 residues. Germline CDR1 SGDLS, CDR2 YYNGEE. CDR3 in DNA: TGTGCCAGCAGCGTAGAGCGGCAGGGGGTTCCCACAGATACGCAGTATTTT. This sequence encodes CASSVERQGVPTDTQYF.

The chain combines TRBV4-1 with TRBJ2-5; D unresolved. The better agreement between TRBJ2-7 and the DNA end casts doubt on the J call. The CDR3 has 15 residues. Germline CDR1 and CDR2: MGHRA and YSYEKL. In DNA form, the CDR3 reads TGCGCCAGCAGCCGGAATTCGGACGGACCCTACGAGCAGTACTTC. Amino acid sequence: CASSRNSDGPYEQYF.

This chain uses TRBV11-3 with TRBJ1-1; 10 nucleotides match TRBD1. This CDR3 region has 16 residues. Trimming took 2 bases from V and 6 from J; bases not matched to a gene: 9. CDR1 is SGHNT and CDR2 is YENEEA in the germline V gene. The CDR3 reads CASSLWGSGTGAEAFF. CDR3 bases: TGTGCCAGCAGCTTATGGGGCAGTGGGACAGGGGCTGAAGCTTTCTTT.

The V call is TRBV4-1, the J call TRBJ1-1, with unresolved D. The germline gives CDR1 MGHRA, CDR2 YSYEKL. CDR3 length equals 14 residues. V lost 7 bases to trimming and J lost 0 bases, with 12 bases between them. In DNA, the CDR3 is TGCGCCAGCACTTGGGCAGGTATGAACACTGAAGCTTTCTTT. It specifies CASTWAGMNTEAFF.

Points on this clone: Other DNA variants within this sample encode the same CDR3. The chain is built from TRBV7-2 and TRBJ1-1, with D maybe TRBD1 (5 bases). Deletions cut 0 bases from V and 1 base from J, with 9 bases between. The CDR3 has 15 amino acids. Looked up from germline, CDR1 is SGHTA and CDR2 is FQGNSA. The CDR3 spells CASSLAHGGNTEAFF. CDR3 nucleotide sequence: TGTGCCAGCAGCTTAGCGCATGGGGGGAACACTGAAGCTTTCTTT.

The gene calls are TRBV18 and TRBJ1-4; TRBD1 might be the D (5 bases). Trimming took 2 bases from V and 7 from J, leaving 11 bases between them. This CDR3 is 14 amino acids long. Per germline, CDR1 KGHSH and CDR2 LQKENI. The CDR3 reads CASSPRIGAEKLFF. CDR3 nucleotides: TGTGCCAGCTCACCAAGAATAGGGGCTGAAAAACTGTTTTTT.

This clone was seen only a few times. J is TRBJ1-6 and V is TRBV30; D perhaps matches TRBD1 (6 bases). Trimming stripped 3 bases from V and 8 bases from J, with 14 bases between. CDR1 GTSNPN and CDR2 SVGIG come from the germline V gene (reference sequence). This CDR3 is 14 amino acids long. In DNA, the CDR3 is TGTGCCTGGAGCGTCGCCGGGGGCTATTCACCCCTCCACTTT. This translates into CAWSVAGGYSPLHF. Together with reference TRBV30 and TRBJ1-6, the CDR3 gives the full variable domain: SQTIHQWPATLVQPVGSPLSLECTVEGTSNPNLYWYRQAAGRGLQLLFYSVGIGQISSEVPQNLSASRPQDRQFILSSKKLLLSDSGFYLCAWSVAGGYSPLHFGNGTRLTVT.

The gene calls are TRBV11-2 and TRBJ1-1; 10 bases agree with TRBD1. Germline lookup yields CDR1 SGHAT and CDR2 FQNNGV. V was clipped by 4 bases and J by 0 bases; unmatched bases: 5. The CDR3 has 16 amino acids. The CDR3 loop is CASSSGTGVMNTEAFF. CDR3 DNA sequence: TGTGCCAGCAGCTCCGGGACAGGGGTAATGAACACTGAAGCTTTCTTT.

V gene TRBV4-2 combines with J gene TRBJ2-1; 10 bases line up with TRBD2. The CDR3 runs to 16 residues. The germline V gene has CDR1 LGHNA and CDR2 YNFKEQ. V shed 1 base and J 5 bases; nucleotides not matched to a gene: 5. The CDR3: CASSQVTSGLDNEQFF. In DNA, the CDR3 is TGTGCCAGCAGCCAAGTGACTAGCGGGCTCGACAATGAGCAGTTCTTC.

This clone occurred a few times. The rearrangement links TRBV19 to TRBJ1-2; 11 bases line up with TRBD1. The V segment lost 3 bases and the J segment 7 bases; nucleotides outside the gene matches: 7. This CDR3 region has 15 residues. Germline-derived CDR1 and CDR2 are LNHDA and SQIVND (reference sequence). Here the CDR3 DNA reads TGTGCCAGTAGTATCTCCGGGACAGGGGGTCGTGGCTACACCTTC. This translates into CASSISGTGGRGYTF.